Listed below are T cell receptor beta chains from one sample, sequenced in a study of T cell changes during pregnancy in multiple sclerosis. Clones were sequenced by immunoSEQ multiplex PCR, and TCRdb holds only the in-frame ones, with some missing. The sample lists approximately 9,000 clones, 75% to 85% occurring once. This specimen consisted of CD8+ T cells from peripheral blood mononuclear cells, obtained in the third trimester of pregnancy. The receptors shown here come from a female donor in good health, enrolled as a control in a pregnancy study. Both conserved end residues are part of each CDR3. Fields, in order: D gene, J gene, clone size, V gene, CDR3 DNA, CDR3 protein. The D gene is left open where the match is weak. Part of the rows lack a size; the others show once, few, many or a class for expanded clones.

>-|TRBJ1-6|-|TRBV6-4
TGTGCCAGCAGTGACTCGACAAATTCACCCCTCCACTTT
CASSDSTNSPLHF
>TRBD2|TRBJ2-5|-|TRBV5-4
TGTGCCAGCAGCTCCGGGACTAGCGGATTCCAAGAGACCCAGTACTTC
CASSSGTSGFQETQYF
>-|TRBJ2-3|-|TRBV5-4
TGTGCCAGCAGTTCCGGGGCAGATACGCAGTATTTT
CASSSGADTQYF
>TRBD1|TRBJ1-1|-|TRBV6-4
TGTGCCAGCAGTGCAGGGGGGACTGAAGCTTTCTTT
CASSAGGTEAFF
>-|TRBJ2-3|few|TRBV6-4
TGTGCCAGCAGTGACTCGTCTACCGGCACAGATACGCAGTATTTT
CASSDSSTGTDTQYF
>-|TRBJ1-1|few|TRBV30
TGTGCCTGGAGCCCCCGTGCCAGGGCGACTGAAGCTTTCTTT
CAWSPRARATEAFF
>TRBD2|TRBJ2-7|-|TRBV30
TGTGCCTGGAGAAGCGGGGGGGGGTACGAGCAGTACTTC
CAWRSGGGYEQYF
>-|TRBJ1-4|-|TRBV4-1
TGCGCCAGCAGCCAAGATCGCGAAGGGGTGTTTTTT
CASSQDREGVFF
>TRBD1|TRBJ2-7|-|TRBV5-6
TGTGCCAGCAGCTTGAACAGGGGATACGAGCAGTACTTC
CASSLNRGYEQYF
>-|TRBJ2-2|-|TRBV6-4
TGTGCCAGCAGTCCCGAAGCGGGGAACACCGGGGAGCTGTTTTTT
CASSPEAGNTGELFF
>-|TRBJ2-1|-|TRBV4-3
TGCGCCAGCAGCCAAGATACCGGGACACTCTATGAGCAGTTCTTC
CASSQDTGTLYEQFF
>-|TRBJ2-1|-|TRBV27
TGTGCCAGCAGTTTATCGTACGGGAACAATGAGCAGTTCTTC
CASSLSYGNNEQFF
>TRBD1|TRBJ2-7|-|TRBV6-1
TGTGCCAGCATTATCTCCGGGACAGGATCCTACGAGCAGTACTTC
CASIISGTGSYEQYF
>-|TRBJ1-3|once|TRBV7-9
TGTGCCAGCAGCTCAGAGGACTGGGGAGGAAACACCATATATTTT
CASSSEDWGGNTIYF
>-|TRBJ1-5|-|TRBV5-3
TGTGCCGGTGGGGCTCGGGACACATATCAGCCCCAGCATTTT
CAGGARDTYQPQHF
>-|TRBJ2-3|-|TRBV2
TGTGCCAGCCGGAGACAGGATACGCAGTATTTT
CASRRQDTQYF
>TRBD1|TRBJ1-2|few|TRBV29-1
TGCAGCGCAAAAGGGACAGGGGAGTCGGATGGCTACACCTTC
CSAKGTGESDGYTF
>-|TRBJ1-1|few|TRBV9
TGTGCCAGCAGCTCCAACCGGGATAACAGACAGAACACTGAAGCTTTCTTT
CASSSNRDNRQNTEAFF
>-|TRBJ1-4|-|TRBV6-8
TGTGCCAGCAGTTACTCCGAGGCAACAGAAAAACTGTTTTTT
CASSYSEATEKLFF
>TRBD1|TRBJ1-1|once|TRBV4-1
TGCGCCAGCAGCCAAGAGGGACAGGGTCGGTGGAACACTGAAGCTTTCTTT
CASSQEGQGRWNTEAFF
>-|TRBJ2-2|-|TRBV7-9
TGTGCCAGCAGCCCCAGGGTTAGCGGCGAGCTGTTTTTT
CASSPRVSGELFF
>-|TRBJ1-2|once|TRBV14
TGTGCCAGCAGCCGTCACGGGCCACAGGCCCATGGCTACACCTTC
CASSRHGPQAHGYTF
>-|TRBJ2-1|-|TRBV2
TGTGCCAGCACCAGCGCCTCCGCCTACAATGAGCAGTTCTTC
CASTSASAYNEQFF
>TRBD2|TRBJ2-1|once|TRBV7-9
TGTGCCAGCAGCTCTAGCGGGGGGCCACTCTACAATGAGCAGTTCTTC
CASSSSGGPLYNEQFF
>-|TRBJ2-5|-|TRBV14
TGTGCCAGCAGCCAAGCTGGGGGCGCCAGGGAGACCCAGTACTTC
CASSQAGGARETQYF
>TRBD2|TRBJ2-7|-|TRBV19
TGTGCCAGTAGTATAACTAGCGGAAGCTACGAGCAGTACTTC
CASSITSGSYEQYF
>-|TRBJ2-2|-|TRBV7-3
TGTGCCAGCAGCTTAAATGCAGCGAACACCGGGGAGCTGTTTTTT
CASSLNAANTGELFF
>TRBD2|TRBJ2-3|once|TRBV4-2
TGTGCCAGCAGCCAGTACCTAGCGGGGGGGGGCGGCACAGATACGCAGTATTTT
CASSQYLAGGGGTDTQYF
>-|TRBJ1-3|-|TRBV4-3
TGCGCCAGCAGCCAGGAGCGGGACGTTTGGGGAAACACCATATATTTT
CASSQERDVWGNTIYF
>TRBD2|TRBJ2-1|few|TRBV11-3
TGTGCCAGCAGTCTTACTAGCGGGAGCCACAATGAGCAGTTCTTC
CASSLTSGSHNEQFF
>TRBD1|TRBJ2-1|-|TRBV15
TGTGCCACCAGCGAAACAGGGGGCGCGGTCAATGAGCAGTTCTTC
CATSETGGAVNEQFF
>-|TRBJ2-7|once|TRBV28
TGTGCCAGCAGTTGGGCTTTCCCCTACGAGCAGTACTTC
CASSWAFPYEQYF
>-|TRBJ2-1|-|TRBV27
TGTGCCAGCAGTCCAGGGATTTCCTACAATGAGCAGTTCTTC
CASSPGISYNEQFF
>-|TRBJ2-3|-|TRBV6-1
TGTGCCAGCAGTCCCACTGTGAGCGGCACAGATACGCAGTATTTT
CASSPTVSGTDTQYF
>-|TRBJ1-2|-|TRBV6-4
TGTGCCAGCAGTGACAGGCTGACAGCCTATGGCTACACCTTC
CASSDRLTAYGYTF
>-|TRBJ2-7|-|TRBV4-2
TGTGCCAGCAGCCAAGAAGGTGGGGGGGCCTCATACGAGCAGTACTTC
CASSQEGGGASYEQYF
>-|TRBJ1-2|-|TRBV13
TGTGCCAGCAGCGCCCGACAGGCTGTTAACTATGGCTACACCTTC
CASSARQAVNYGYTF
>TRBD1|TRBJ2-2|medium-sized|TRBV4-2
TGTGCCAGCAGCCAAGATTGGGGACAGGGTGCCGGGGAGCTGTTTTTT
CASSQDWGQGAGELFF
>-|TRBJ2-7|once|TRBV19
TGTGCCAGTAGCTGGGGGGGGGACACCTACGAGCAGTACTTC
CASSWGGDTYEQYF
>TRBD1|TRBJ2-7|-|TRBV5-1
TGCGCCAGCAGCTTGGGACAGGGGGGATACGAGCAGTACTTC
CASSLGQGGYEQYF
>-|TRBJ2-4|-|TRBV5-6
TGTGCCAGCAGCTTGGGTCAGGGGGGAAACATTCAGTACTTC
CASSLGQGGNIQYF
>-|TRBJ2-2|-|TRBV6-4
TGTGCCAGCAGTGACTCCGTCGGGGCCGGGGAGCTGTTTTTT
CASSDSVGAGELFF
>-|TRBJ2-7|-|TRBV4-1
TGCGCCAGCAGCCAAGAGGACACGGCAGGACCCGAGCAGTACTTC
CASSQEDTAGPEQYF
>-|TRBJ1-1|few|TRBV29-1
TGCAGCGTTTCTAGGTGGGTAAGAACTGAAGCTTTCTTT
CSVSRWVRTEAFF
>TRBD2|TRBJ2-7|-|TRBV28
TGTGCCAGCACCGTAGCGGGAGCGCTCTACGAGCAGTACTTC
CASTVAGALYEQYF